Presented here are 27 T cell receptor beta chains from one specimen sequenced in a study of blood T cell repertoires in COVID-19. Profiled with immunoSEQ multiplex PCR; TCRdb holds only in-frame clones, not every one. The data contain 100,000 to 150,000 clones, roughly 83% of them singletons. Sequences were obtained from peripheral blood. These TCRs come from a man in his forties or fifties with active or convalescent COVID-19.

V and J are TRBV7-6 and TRBJ2-2; no clear D. The CDR3 runs to 14 residues. Trimming stripped 3 bases from V and 0 bases from J, with 5 bases between. Germline V gene data show CDR1 as SGHVS and CDR2 as FNYEAQ. CDR3 amino acids: CASSFHPNTGELFF. The CDR3 DNA follows: TGTGCCAGCAGCTTCCATCCGAACACCGGGGAGCTGTTTTTT.

The rearrangement joins TRBV27 to TRBJ2-1; no firm D call. CDR3 length: 12 residues. CDR1 and CDR2 (germline): MNHEY, SMNVEV (reference sequence). V lost 8 bases and J 4 bases, leaving 9 bases between the germline ends. CDR3 region: CASRTVYNEQFF. CDR3 nucleotide sequence: TGTGCCAGCCGTACAGTGTACAATGAGCAGTTCTTC.

The V gene is TRBV2, the J gene TRBJ2-2, with TRBD1 matching over 9 bases. The CDR3 consists of 14 residues. J lost 1 base, V lost 8 bases, and 2 bases had no gene match. The germline V gene encodes CDR1 SNHLY and CDR2 FYNNEI. The CDR3 nucleotides read TGTGCCAGCCGGGGACAGGGGAACACCGGGGAGCTGTTTTTT. This codes for CASRGQGNTGELFF.

The rearrangement links TRBV19 to TRBJ2-1, with D possibly being TRBD2 (6 bases). Germline CDR1 LNHDA, CDR2 SQIVND (reference sequence). Trimming cost V 4 bases and J 1 base, with 14 bases left between them. The CDR3 extends over 16 amino acids. As DNA, the CDR3 is TGTGCCAGTAGTAGTATGGGACTGAATTCCTACAATGAGCAGTTCTTC. Residues: CASSSMGLNSYNEQFF. The entire variable domain, with the rest obtained from reference TRBV19 and TRBJ2-1, is as follows: DGGITQSPKYLFRKEGQNVTLSCEQNLNHDAMYWYRQDPGQGLRLIYYSQIVNDFQKGDIAEGYSVSREKKESFPLTVTSAQKNPTAFYLCASSSMGLNSYNEQFFGPGTRLTVL.

This sequence joins TRBV24-1 and TRBJ2-5; 9 bases line up with TRBD2. The CDR3 is made up of 15 amino acids. From germline, CDR1 is KGHDR and CDR2 SFDVKD. J was trimmed by 3 bases and V by 3 bases; bases with no gene match: 4. The CDR3 region has the DNA TGTGCCACCAGTGATACGCTAGCGGGAAAAGAGACCCAGTACTTC. Translating it yields CATSDTLAGKETQYF.

The CDR3: CASSLAGQTMNTEAFF. CDR3 bases: TGTGCCAGCAGCTTAGCGGGACAGACCATGAACACTGAAGCTTTCTTT. This rearrangement joins TRBV11-3 to TRBJ1-1; 7 bases align to TRBD1. Germline V gene lookup returns CDR1 SGHNT and CDR2 YENEEA. J lost 0 bases, V lost 1 base, and 5 bases had no gene match. The CDR3 loop spans 16 amino acids.

The genes are TRBV9 and TRBJ1-1, with a possible D match to TRBD1 (5 bases). The CDR3 length is 15 residues. Per the germline V gene, CDR1 is SGDLS and CDR2 is YYNGEE. Trimming shortened V by 4 bases and J by 4 bases, and 17 bases separated the two germline ends. CDR3 amino acids: CASSPRGGEGTEAFF. CDR3 coding DNA: TGTGCCAGCAGCCCCCGTGGAGGGGAGGGCACTGAAGCTTTCTTT.

This clone has more than one count but fewer than ten. The J gene is TRBJ1-2, the V gene TRBV6-5; 8 positions match TRBD1. V trimming: 6 bases; J trimming: 8 bases; junction bases outside the gene matches: 8. This CDR3 has 13 amino acids. Germline V gives CDR1 MNHEY, CDR2 SVGAGI. The CDR3 loop is CASRQQQGEGYTF. The CDR3 DNA reads as TGTGCCAGCAGGCAACAACAGGGGGAGGGCTACACCTTC.

V is TRBV28 and J is TRBJ1-2, with D hard to call. Trimming removed 5 bases from V and 4 bases from J, with 14 bases in between. Germline CDR1 reads MDHEN; CDR2 reads SYDVKM. This CDR3 region has 14 residues. CDR3 amino acids: CASSGSPTFYGYTF. CDR3 bases: TGTGCCAGCAGTGGGAGCCCTACCTTCTATGGCTACACCTTC.

In nucleotides, the CDR3 is TGTGCCAGCAGTAGACAGGTAGAAAATAATTCACCCCTCCACTTT. Its protein product is CASSRQVENNSPLHF. The chain recombines TRBV27 with TRBJ1-6; D might be TRBD1 (6 bases). CDR1 is MNHEY, CDR2 SMNVEV, per germline (reference sequence). This CDR3 is 15 amino acids long. V dropped 5 bases and J dropped 5 bases, with 13 bases sitting between them.

The gene calls are TRBV19 and TRBJ1-4; the D is unclear. V was pared by 5 bases and J by 5 bases, with 12 bases between. The CDR3 sequence is 14 residues long. The germline gives CDR1 LNHDA, CDR2 SQIVND (reference sequence). The chain's CDR3 is CASSESGKNEKLFF. DNA for the CDR3: TGTGCCAGTAGTGAATCAGGCAAGAATGAAAAACTGTTTTTT.

The rearrangement joins TRBV27 to TRBJ2-1; weak D call: TRBD1 (6 bases). The CDR3 is 16 residues long. Trimming removed 6 bases at V and 0 bases at J, with 15 bases between. Germline lookup yields CDR1 MNHEY and CDR2 SMNVEV (reference sequence). The CDR3: CASRARGTSSYNEQFF. Here the CDR3 DNA reads TGTGCCAGCAGGGCCAGGGGAACGAGCTCCTACAATGAGCAGTTCTTC.

The CDR3 DNA is TGTGCCAGCAGTGAAGCGCCCACGGGAGCTTTTGAAAAACTGTTTTTT. Encoded protein: CASSEAPTGAFEKLFF. The chain links TRBV6-1 to TRBJ1-4; no clear D gene. CDR1 MNHNS and CDR2 SASEGT come from the germline V gene. The ends were cut back, 0 bases at V and 7 bases at J, with 15 bases in the middle. The CDR3 totals 16 residues.

This chain uses TRBV2 with TRBJ1-5; no clear D. CDR1 SNHLY and CDR2 FYNNEI come from the germline V gene. The CDR3 spans 15 residues. V lost 5 bases, J lost 4 bases, and 15 bases lay in between. The CDR3 spells CASSLQEQPNQPQHF. The DNA for the CDR3 is TGTGCCAGCAGTCTACAAGAACAGCCTAATCAGCCCCAGCATTTT.

This clone was seen only once. The chain combines TRBV7-8 with TRBJ2-7; D is undetermined. This CDR3 spans 12 amino acids. CDR1 is SGHVS, CDR2 FQNEAQ, per germline. Trimming cost V 3 bases and J 0 bases, with 3 bases left between them. Here the CDR3 reads CASSFNSYEQYF. In DNA, the CDR3 is TGTGCCAGCAGCTTCAACTCCTACGAGCAGTACTTC. Full variable domain (missing parts from reference TRBV7-8 and TRBJ2-7): GAGVSQSPRYKVAKRGQDVALRCDPISGHVSLFWYQQALGQGPEFLTYFQNEAQLDKSGLPSDRFFAERPEGSVSTLKIQRTQQEDSAVYLCASSFNSYEQYFGPGTRLTVT.

The chain combines TRBV6-5 with TRBJ2-2; no reliable D call. CDR1 is MNHEY and CDR2 is SVGAGI in the germline V gene. The germline V and J ends were trimmed by 6 bases and 6 bases, with 8 bases remaining between them. There are 12 residues in the CDR3. The CDR3 here is CASRLISGELFF. CDR3 sequence (DNA): TGTGCCAGCAGATTAATATCCGGGGAGCTGTTTTTT.

The chain has TRBV30 and TRBJ2-2; D not certain. The CDR3 contains 14 residues. Germline V gives CDR1 GTSNPN, CDR2 SVGIG (reference sequence). The V end was cut by 4 bases, the J end by 0 bases, with 9 bases between. CDR3 sequence: CAWNELANTGELFF. As DNA, the CDR3 is TGTGCCTGGAACGAGCTTGCGAACACCGGGGAGCTGTTTTTT.

The chain is built from TRBV28 and TRBJ2-2; 9 nucleotides line up with TRBD2. Germline lookup yields CDR1 MDHEN and CDR2 SYDVKM. The CDR3 consists of 16 residues. The V gene end was trimmed by 6 bases and the J gene end by 8 bases; junction bases not matched to a gene: 13. This CDR3 is CASRTAGSGGLGELFF. As DNA, the CDR3 is TGTGCCAGCAGAACAGCGGGAAGCGGGGGGCTGGGGGAGCTGTTTTTT.

This clone was found a few times. The V gene is TRBV11-2, the J gene TRBJ1-2, with D maybe TRBD1 (5 bases). Germline V gives CDR1 SGHAT, CDR2 FQNNGV. The germline V and J ends were trimmed by 5 bases and 8 bases, with 18 bases remaining between them. There are 14 residues in the CDR3. CDR3 sequence (DNA): TGTGCCAGCAGCCCCTCTAATCCAAGGGGAGGCTACACCTTC. Translated, it gives CASSPSNPRGGYTF.

This clone was detected only once. CDR3 protein: CASSASPTSTDTQYF. Written as DNA, the CDR3 is TGTGCCAGCAGCGCCTCTCCGACTAGCACAGATACGCAGTATTTT. This chain joins TRBV9 and TRBJ2-3, with D unclear. V lost 3 bases and J lost 0, with 11 bases in between. The CDR3 covers 15 residues. Germline loops: CDR1 SGDLS, CDR2 YYNGEE.

The chain uses TRBV3-1 (or the pseudogene TRBV3-2) and TRBJ2-7, with 10 bases lining up with TRBD2. In germline, CDR1 is LGHDT, CDR2 YNNKEL (reference sequence). The CDR3 is made up of 16 amino acids. The V gene end was trimmed by 1 base and the J gene end by 3 bases; junction bases not matched to a gene: 6. The CDR3 DNA reads as TGTGCCAGCAGCCAAGTTCCTCGGACTAGCGGCTACGAGCAGTACTTC. Its translation is CASSQVPRTSGYEQYF.

The chain combines TRBV7-9 with TRBJ1-2; maybe TRBD1 (5 bases). Germline V gene lookup returns CDR1 SEHNR and CDR2 FQNEAQ (reference sequence). This CDR3 region has 13 residues. The V end lost 6 bases, the J end lost 8 bases, and 16 bases lay between the germline ends. This chain's CDR3 is CASSSGLSDGYTF. DNA of the CDR3: TGTGCCAGCAGTTCGGGACTATCCGACGGCTACACCTTC. Combining the CDR3 with reference TRBV7-9 and TRBJ1-2 gives the whole variable domain DTGVSQNPRHKITKRGQNVTFRCDPISEHNRLYWYRQTLGQGPEFLTYFQNEAQLEKSRLLSDRFSAERPKGSFSTLEIQRTEQGDSAMYLCASSSGLSDGYTFGSGTRLTVV.

V is TRBV5-4 and J is TRBJ2-5; 10 bases align to TRBD1. The CDR3 is 15 residues long. Germline lookup yields CDR1 SGHNT and CDR2 YYREEE (reference sequence). V shed 4 bases, J shed 5 bases, and the junction held 8 bases outside the gene matches. This chain's CDR3 is CASSGTGQGLETQYF. CDR3 sequence (DNA): TGTGCCAGCAGCGGGACGGGACAGGGGTTGGAGACCCAGTACTTC.

The chain combines TRBV30 with TRBJ1-6, with 7 bases identical to TRBD1. The CDR3 is 15 amino acids. V was pared by 0 bases and J by 9 bases, with 8 bases of the junction left unmatched. Germline CDR1 GTSNPN, CDR2 SVGIG (reference sequence). The CDR3 DNA is TGTGCCTGGAGTGTACCCGGGACAGCTGTTTCACCCCTCCACTTT. This translates into CAWSVPGTAVSPLHF.

This chain links TRBV6-2 or TRBV6-3 with TRBJ2-7; D gene unclear. Germline V lookup: CDR1 MNHEY, CDR2 SVGEGT. This CDR3 spans 12 amino acids. Trimming took 2 bases from V and 10 from J, leaving 12 bases between them. The CDR3: CASSYGEASQYF. In DNA, the CDR3 is TGTGCCAGCAGTTACGGAGAGGCCAGCCAGTACTTC.

The chain employs TRBV19 and TRBJ1-5, with D unclear. The CDR3 consists of 15 residues. V lost 6 bases to trimming and J lost 2 bases, with 14 bases between them. The germline CDR1 and CDR2 sequences are LNHDA and SQIVND (reference sequence). The CDR3 loop is CASRRGDKGNQPQHF. The CDR3 region has the DNA TGTGCCAGTAGGCGAGGTGATAAGGGCAATCAGCCCCAGCATTTT.

The gene calls are TRBV30 and TRBJ2-2; D is possibly TRBD2 (6 bases). V was shortened by 4 bases and J by 5 bases, with 14 bases between the two germline ends. The CDR3 loop spans 14 amino acids. Looked up from germline, CDR1 is GTSNPN and CDR2 is SVGIG (reference sequence). The CDR3 sequence: CAWNRRDPTGELFF. CDR3 DNA sequence: TGTGCCTGGAATCGGCGGGATCCGACCGGGGAGCTGTTTTTT.